This T cell receptor beta chain emerged from a study of T cell changes during pregnancy in multiple sclerosis. Measured with immunoSEQ multiplex PCR; TCRdb has only the in-frame clones, and not every one. The sample contains 69,000 or so clones, about nine tenths of which appear only once. In this sample, this clone turned up once. The CDR3 covers 15 residues. V lost 0 bases, J lost 9 bases, and 8 bases stayed unmatched. The germline V gene has CDR1 SGHTA and CDR2 FQGNSA. The source material was peripheral blood, sampled in the third trimester of pregnancy. The origin of this receptor is a female donor with multiple sclerosis, enrolled in a pregnancy study. V is TRBV7-2 and J is TRBJ1-5; 7 positions match TRBD1. The CDR3 DNA follows: TGTGCCAGCAGCTTAGCGCGGGACAGCCTAGGGCCCCAGCATTTT. This sequence encodes CASSLARDSLGPQHF.